The 19 T cell receptor beta chains presented below share a single source sample, sequenced in a study of cytomegalovirus exposure and HLA in healthy donors. The assay was immunoSEQ multiplex PCR, and TCRdb's table has in-frame clones only and misses some. The sample lists 260,000 or so clones, approximately 90% occurring once. Sequencing was done on a sample of PBMCs. Source of these receptors: a young man in good health and CMV-seronegative.

This clone was recorded once. Other DNA sequences in this specimen translate into the identical CDR3. The chain employs TRBV9 and TRBJ2-3, with TRBD2 as a possible D gene (5 bases). V was shortened by 2 bases and J by 2 bases, with 12 bases between the two germline ends. From germline, CDR1 is SGDLS and CDR2 YYNGEE. This CDR3 contains 15 residues. CDR3 sequence (DNA): TGTGCCAGCAGCGTCAGCGGTGGGGTCACAGATACGCAGTATTTT. Encoded protein: CASSVSGGVTDTQYF.

V gene TRBV5-6 combines with J gene TRBJ1-2, with a possible D match to TRBD1 (5 bases). CDR1 is SGHDT and CDR2 is YYEEEE in the germline V gene. The V end was cut by 4 bases, the J end by 8 bases, with 18 bases between. The CDR3 loop spans 14 amino acids. The CDR3, as DNA: TGTGCCAGCAGCCTCAGACCGGCCTCAGGGGGCTACACCTTC. It yields the protein CASSLRPASGGYTF.

V gene TRBV6-5 combines with J gene TRBJ1-1; D possibly corresponds to TRBD1 (6 bases). V lost 3 bases and J lost 1, with 9 bases in between. Germline CDR1 MNHEY, CDR2 SVGAGI. The CDR3 contains 14 residues. The CDR3 protein is CASSYGQSNTEAFF. The CDR3 DNA sequence: TGTGCCAGCAGTTATGGACAGTCGAACACTGAAGCTTTCTTT.

The chain employs TRBV9 and TRBJ1-1; 8 nucleotides match TRBD1. The CDR3 extends over 15 amino acids. Trimming removed 4 bases from V and 4 bases from J; junction bases left unmatched: 9. Germline values: CDR1 SGDLS, CDR2 YYNGEE. For the CDR3, the DNA is TGTGCCAGCAGCCCGACGACAGGGGAGGGCACTGAAGCTTTCTTT. Its protein is CASSPTTGEGTEAFF.

This clone showed up just a few times. J is TRBJ1-2 and V is TRBV11-2, with TRBD1 matching over 7 bases. CDR3 length: 15 amino acids. V gave up 4 bases and J gave up 8 bases; unmatched junction bases: 13. The germline V gene encodes CDR1 SGHAT and CDR2 FQNNGV. The CDR3 DNA is TGTGCCAGCAGCTCCCCACGCCAGACAGGGTTGGGCTACACCTTC. Translation gives CASSSPRQTGLGYTF.

The chain is built from TRBV9 and TRBJ1-6; TRBD1 agrees at 10 bases. The junction had 10 bases not matched to a gene; V was cut back by 3 bases and J by 7 bases. The CDR3 has 17 amino acids. Germline V gives CDR1 SGDLS, CDR2 YYNGEE. The CDR3 is CASSAGGGDRGNSPLHF. CDR3 DNA: TGTGCCAGCAGCGCTGGGGGCGGGGACAGGGGAAATTCACCCCTCCACTTT.

CDR3 coding DNA: TGTGCCAGCTCACCGACGCCGGGACAGGGACTCTACGAGCAGTACTTC. This gives the protein CASSPTPGQGLYEQYF. The rearrangement uses TRBV18 and TRBJ2-7; TRBD1 matches 9 bases. Germline values: CDR1 KGHSH, CDR2 LQKENI. CDR3 size: 16 residues. Losses at the gene ends were 3 bases for V and 3 bases for J; bases not matched to a gene: 9. The full variable domain, rest sourced from reference TRBV18 and TRBJ2-7, is NAGVMQNPRHLVRRRGQEARLRCSPMKGHSHVYWYRQLPEEGLKFMVYLQKENIIDESGMPKERFSAEFPKEGPSILRIQQVVRGDSAAYFCASSPTPGQGLYEQYFGPGTRLTVT.

This clone was counted a single time. The chain is built from TRBV28 and TRBJ1-5, with D possibly matching TRBD1 (6 bases). CDR1 is MDHEN, CDR2 SYDVKM, per germline. The CDR3 runs to 14 residues. Trimming left V 6 bases short and J 4 bases short, with 13 bases between. CDR3: CASRGDTGNQPQHF. The CDR3 DNA is TGTGCCAGCAGGGGGGACACCGGGAATCAGCCCCAGCATTTT.

The chain is built from TRBV25-1 and TRBJ2-3; the D gene is possibly TRBD2 (6 bases). V lost 4 bases and J 0 bases, leaving 11 bases between the germline ends. Germline CDR1 MGHDK, CDR2 SYGVNS. The CDR3 consists of 15 residues. The DNA of the CDR3 is TGTGCCAGCAGTGGCGGGACTGCTAGCACAGATACGCAGTATTTT. Protein sequence: CASSGGTASTDTQYF.

The chain uses TRBV29-1 and TRBJ2-7; 10 bases are shared with TRBD2. The CDR3 length is 15 residues. Germline trimming cut 3 bases from V and 0 bases from J; bases unmatched to any gene: 5. The V gene's germline CDR1 is SQVTM and CDR2 ANQGSEA. The CDR3 is CSVDGLAGASYEQYF. CDR3 coding DNA: TGCAGCGTTGATGGGCTAGCGGGAGCCTCCTACGAGCAGTACTTC.

This chain joins TRBV2 and TRBJ2-2; no reliable D call. In germline, CDR1 is SNHLY, CDR2 FYNNEI. The ends were cut back, 4 bases at V and 4 bases at J, with 7 bases in the middle. The CDR3 loop spans 13 amino acids. The CDR3 DNA is TGTGCCAGCAGTGTTTCGGGCACCGGGGAGCTGTTTTTT. Residues: CASSVSGTGELFF.

Here the CDR3 DNA reads TGTGCCAGCAGTGAAGCGCCGGGAGCGGGGAATGAGCAGTTCTTC. As protein: CASSEAPGAGNEQFF. V is TRBV2 and J is TRBJ2-1, with 7 bases lining up with TRBD2. With V trimmed by 0 bases and J by 7 bases, 6 bases remained unmatched. CDR1 and CDR2 (germline): SNHLY, FYNNEI. This CDR3 comprises 15 residues.

V gene TRBV5-4 combines with J gene TRBJ1-4; 8 bases align to TRBD1. Germline V lookup: CDR1 SGHNT, CDR2 YYREEE (reference sequence). V trimming: 4 bases; J trimming: 10 bases; junction bases outside the gene matches: 9. The length of the CDR3 is 14 residues. The CDR3 is CASSDQGAQGKLFF. CDR3 nucleotide sequence: TGTGCCAGCAGCGACCAGGGGGCGCAGGGAAAACTGTTTTTT. Combining the CDR3 with reference TRBV5-4 and TRBJ1-4 gives the whole variable domain ETGVTQSPTHLIKTRGQQVTLRCSSQSGHNTVSWYQQALGQGPQFIFQYYREEENGRGNFPPRFSGLQFPNYSSELNVNALELDDSALYLCASSDQGAQGKLFFGSGTQLSVL.

The rearrangement links TRBV7-6 to TRBJ2-7; D call uncertain. Germline lookup yields CDR1 SGHVS and CDR2 FNYEAQ. Trimming stripped 8 bases from V and 3 bases from J, with 23 bases between. There are 16 residues in the CDR3. CDR3: CASLTKRAFVIYEQYF. In nucleotides, the CDR3 is TGTGCCAGCCTCACCAAGCGAGCCTTTGTAATCTACGAGCAGTACTTC.

CDR3 loop: CASSDRRGVYEQYF. CDR3 sequence (DNA): TGTGCCAGCAGCGATCGCAGGGGGGTTTACGAGCAGTACTTC. The chain has TRBV5-6 and TRBJ2-7, with D maybe TRBD1 (7 bases). Germline V lookup: CDR1 SGHDT, CDR2 YYEEEE. This CDR3 comprises 14 residues. Trimming pared 4 bases from V and 4 bases from J, leaving 15 bases between.

This clone was observed a handful of times. The chain couples TRBV2 to TRBJ1-6; 7 nucleotides match TRBD1. Germline loops: CDR1 SNHLY, CDR2 FYNNEI. The junction had 4 bases not matched to a gene; V was cut back by 6 bases and J by 8 bases. This CDR3 is built from 13 residues. The CDR3 spells CASSGDSDSPLHF. In nucleotides, the CDR3 is TGTGCCAGCAGCGGGGACAGTGATTCACCCCTCCACTTT.

This chain uses TRBV7-2 with TRBJ2-7; TRBD1 agrees at 7 bases. This CDR3 contains 13 residues. The germline gives CDR1 SGHTA, CDR2 FQGNSA. J was trimmed by 6 bases and V by 6 bases; bases with no gene match: 8. The CDR3 DNA reads as TGTGCCAGCAGGTATGACAGGGTAGGCGAGCAGTACTTC. Amino acids: CASRYDRVGEQYF.

The chain uses TRBV18 and TRBJ2-7; D is unclear. This CDR3 contains 15 residues. From germline, CDR1 is KGHSH and CDR2 LQKENI. V gave up 6 bases and J gave up 3 bases, with 18 bases separating them. The CDR3 DNA is TGTGCCAGCTCCGAGACGGCGACGAGGAGCTACGAGCAGTACTTC. It yields the protein CASSETATRSYEQYF.

The V and J genes are TRBV30 and TRBJ1-6; 8 positions agree with TRBD1. Germline V lookup: CDR1 GTSNPN, CDR2 SVGIG (reference sequence). The length of the CDR3 is 20 residues. Trimming removed 2 bases from V and 1 base from J; junction bases left unmatched: 16. The CDR3 region is CAWSYTHRGDIRSYNSPLHF. DNA for the CDR3: TGTGCCTGGAGTTATACACACAGGGGGGATATAAGATCCTATAATTCACCCCTCCACTTT.